This T cell receptor (beta chain) was profiled in a study of shared clonotypes between healthy human individuals. Study-wide results and limits: A limitation of the genetic and exposure-history diversity represented arose from few donors. Naive CD4 clonotypes were shared across a handful of donors at roughly 5.3%.

V shed 6 bases and J 8 bases; nucleotides not matched to a gene: 10. CDR3 length: 14 amino acids. Per the germline V gene, CDR1 is SQVTM and CDR2 is ANQGSEA. Generated by immunoSEQ multiplex PCR, the TCRdb table keeps only in-frame clones and is missing some. The sample lists over a million clones; approximately 98% were seen once. A note on this clone: No antigen is known for it.

The specimen was naive CD4+ T cells sorted from blood. Noted subset: CD45RA+ positively selected. The TCR originated in a man younger than 40 in good health. The J gene is TRBJ2-1, the V gene TRBV29-1; 10 positions agree with TRBD2. The CDR3 reads CSVSSGRLRDEQFF. CDR3 DNA sequence: TGCAGCGTGAGTAGCGGGAGGTTACGCGATGAGCAGTTCTTC.